This T cell receptor beta chain appears in the sequencing data of a study of OX40 agonist ivuxolimab in advanced cancers. Regarding the study in general: Ivuxolimab was a fully human IgG2 agonistic monoclonal antibody targeting the costimulatory receptor OX40 (CD134). Intravenous ivuxolimab was administered to patients every 2 weeks at six dose levels: 0.01, 0.1, 0.3, 1.5, 3 and 10 mg/kg. Of the approximately 53 patients in dose escalation, around 19 had hepatocellular carcinoma, about 15 had melanoma, 9 had renal cell carcinoma and 9 had head and neck cancer. In the dose-escalation cohort, 70% to 90% of patients were male, and the mean age was around 65 years with a range of about 20 to 80. Patients were allowed to have had prior anti-PD-1, anti-PD-L1 or anti-CTLA-4 therapy, and roughly 40% of the dose-escalation patients had previously received checkpoint inhibitors. Partial responses occurred in three dose-escalation patients, of whom one had hepatocellular carcinoma and two had cutaneous melanoma. Peripheral TCRbeta sequencing aimed to test whether ivuxolimab altered TCR sequence diversity and caused clonal T-cell expansion. The paper covers the monotherapy dose-escalation part of the phase I ivuxolimab trial, which included N = 52 patients. On the study overall, not on this receptor specifically: The antigen specificity of the peripheral T cells that underwent clonal expansion was not determined. At doses of 0.1 to 3.0 mg/kg, clonal expansion of both CD4+ and CD8+ T cells in blood was seen between baseline and week 6. Low levels of normalized T-cell clonal expansion were also seen in some nonresponding patients. Partial responders in the 0.1-3.0 mg/kg groups had among the lowest normalized peripheral clonal expansion, especially among CD8+ T cells. After ivuxolimab, more expanded clones were found on average in CD8+ T cells than in CD4+ T cells.

The CDR3 measures 14 amino acids from cysteine to phenylalanine. Just CDR3 DNA is preserved here, 42 bases in frame from base 1. From the germline V gene, CDR1 is SNHLY and CDR2 is FYNNEI. Trimmed from V: 7 bases; trimmed from J: 4 bases; junction bases lacking a gene match: 9. This clone was counted only a few times. Its cognate antigen has yet to be identified. No much larger clone exists at a distance of one base, and base qualities are not known. To sequence the TCRbeta CDR3 region, genomic DNA was isolated from the sorted cells. The immunoSEQ Assay was used to sequence the TCRbeta CDR3 regions. TCRdb took over this immuneACCESS table, retaining in-frame rearrangements with V and J assigned. Such tables are incomplete; in checked studies, under half of the missing clones stem from an unresolved V gene, and the remainder is unexplained. Recorded for this sample are some 65,000 clones; 77% of them occurred a single time. Roughly 1.6% of the sample rests with the top ten.

Patients with autoimmune disease history or receiving systemic immunosuppression were excluded from the trial. Peripheral blood for TCR sequencing was collected from all dose cohorts at baseline, on cycle 4 day 1, and on cycle 7 day 1. Samples came from an open-label, multicenter, first-in-human phase I dose-escalation trial of ivuxolimab. Adults with locally advanced or metastatic melanoma, renal cell, hepatocellular, or head and neck squamous cell carcinoma were enrolled in the trial. Before TCR sequencing, CD4+ T cells and CD8+ T cells were sorted from peripheral blood as separate populations. This clonotype originated in an adult with an advanced solid tumor such as melanoma, head and neck, liver or kidney cancer. The chain links TRBV2 with TRBJ1-2, with 7 junctional bases fitting TRBD1. Sequencing used CD4+ or CD8+ T cells sorted from blood, obtained in a trial of the OX40 agonist ivuxolimab. The encoded CDR3 is CASIPGQEGYGYTF. In nucleotides, the sequence is TGTGCCAGCATCCCAGGACAGGAGGGCTATGGCTACACCTTC.